This T cell receptor (beta chain) was identified during a study of T-cell reconstitution after alpha-beta-depleted transplantation in children. Points from the study as a whole: Diversity and T-cell counts at one year after transplant derived mostly from new T cells.

Using unique molecular identifiers, the investigators prepared the TCRbeta library. TCRdb used MiXCR to reprocess the PCR reads, holding one entry per CDR3 protein. The table includes 250,000 to 300,000 distinct CDR3 sequences, around 7.1% detected once. CDR1 and CDR2 from the germline V gene are GTSNPN and SVGIG (reference sequence). The V end was cut by 4 bases, the J end by 6 bases, with 10 bases between. The CDR3 has 11 residues. Turning to this clonotype: Its target is unknown.

The sample in question was peripheral blood, obtained 360 days after TCRalphabeta/CD19-depleted stem cell transplant. The clonotype originates from a female patient aged 2-10 years who had a stem cell transplant for Fanconi anemia, so the T cells may come from the graft donor. The genes are TRBV30 and TRBJ2-7; no clear D. CDR3 nucleotides: TGTGCCTGGAACGATCTCGGCGAGCAGTACTTC. Encoded protein: CAWNDLGEQYF.